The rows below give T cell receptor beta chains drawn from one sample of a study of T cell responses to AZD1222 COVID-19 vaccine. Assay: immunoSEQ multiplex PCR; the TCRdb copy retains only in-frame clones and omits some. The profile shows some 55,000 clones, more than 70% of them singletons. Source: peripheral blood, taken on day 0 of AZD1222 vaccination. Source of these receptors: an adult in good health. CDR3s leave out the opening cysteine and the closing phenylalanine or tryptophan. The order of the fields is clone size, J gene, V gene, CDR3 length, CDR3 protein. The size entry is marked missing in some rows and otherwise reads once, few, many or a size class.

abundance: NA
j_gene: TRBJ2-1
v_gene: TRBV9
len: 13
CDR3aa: ASSYRTGGLNEQF

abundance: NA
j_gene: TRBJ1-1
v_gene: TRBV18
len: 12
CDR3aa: ASSPTFQQTEAF

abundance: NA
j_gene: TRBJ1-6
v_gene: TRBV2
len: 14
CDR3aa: ASSERKDSLHSPLH

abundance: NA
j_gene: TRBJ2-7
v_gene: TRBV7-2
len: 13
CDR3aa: ASSLEWDRAYEQY

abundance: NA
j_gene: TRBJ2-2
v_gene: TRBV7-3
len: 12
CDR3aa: ASSSSSIPGELF

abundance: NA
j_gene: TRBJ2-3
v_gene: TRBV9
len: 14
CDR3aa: ASSAQGSTSTDTQY

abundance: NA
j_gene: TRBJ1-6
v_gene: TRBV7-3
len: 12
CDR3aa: ASSFQDRNSPLH

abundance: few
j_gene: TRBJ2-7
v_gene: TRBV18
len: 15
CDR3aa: ASSPPNSGPTPVQQY

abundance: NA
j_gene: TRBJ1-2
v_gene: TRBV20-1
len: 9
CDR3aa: SAWIREGYT

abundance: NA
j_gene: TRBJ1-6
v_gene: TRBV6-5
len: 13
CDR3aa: ASSYWGGPNSPLH

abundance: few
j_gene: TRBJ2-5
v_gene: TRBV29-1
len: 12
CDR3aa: SVEDLRRGETQY

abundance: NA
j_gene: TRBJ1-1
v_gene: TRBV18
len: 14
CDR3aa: ASSLVVGEPNTEAF

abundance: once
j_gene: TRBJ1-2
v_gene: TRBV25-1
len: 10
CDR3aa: ASNRDGHGYT

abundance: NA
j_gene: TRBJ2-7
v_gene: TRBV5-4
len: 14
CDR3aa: ASSLAMSGTSYEQY

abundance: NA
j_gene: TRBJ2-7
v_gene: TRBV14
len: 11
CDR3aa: ASSQAGAYEQY

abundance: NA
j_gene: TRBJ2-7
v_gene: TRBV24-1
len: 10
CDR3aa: ATSISGYEQY

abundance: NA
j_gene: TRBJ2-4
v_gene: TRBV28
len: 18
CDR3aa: ASSLVFGVAGGLAKNIQY

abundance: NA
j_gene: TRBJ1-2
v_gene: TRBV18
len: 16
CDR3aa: ASSPSLQGIGANYGYT

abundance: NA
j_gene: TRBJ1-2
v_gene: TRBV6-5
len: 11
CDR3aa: ASKPSLPYGYT

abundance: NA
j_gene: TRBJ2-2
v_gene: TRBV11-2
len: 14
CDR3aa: ASSPGQGLGTGELF

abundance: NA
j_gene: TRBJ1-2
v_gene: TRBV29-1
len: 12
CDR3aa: SVERGNTPSGYT

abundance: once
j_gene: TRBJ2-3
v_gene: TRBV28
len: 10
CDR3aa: VTGGSTDTQY

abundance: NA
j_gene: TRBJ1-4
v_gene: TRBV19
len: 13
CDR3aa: ASGTGPRSNEKLF

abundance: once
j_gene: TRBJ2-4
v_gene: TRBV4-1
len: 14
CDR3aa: ASSHGTGAPGDIQY

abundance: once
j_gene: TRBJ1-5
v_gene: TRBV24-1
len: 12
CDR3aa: ATSREGDNQPQH

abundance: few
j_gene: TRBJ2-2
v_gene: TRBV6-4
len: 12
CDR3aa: ASSVTANTGELF

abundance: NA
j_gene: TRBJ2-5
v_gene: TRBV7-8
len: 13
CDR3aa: ASSLESGLQETQY

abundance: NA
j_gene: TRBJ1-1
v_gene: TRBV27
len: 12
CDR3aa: ASSVPTRLTEAF

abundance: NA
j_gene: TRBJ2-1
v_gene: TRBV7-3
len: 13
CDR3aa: ASSSGGTVYNEQF

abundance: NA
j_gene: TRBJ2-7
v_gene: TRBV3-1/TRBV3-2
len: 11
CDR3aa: ASSLSGSNEQY

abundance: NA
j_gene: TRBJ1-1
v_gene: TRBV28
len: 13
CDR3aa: ASSWATGRITEAF

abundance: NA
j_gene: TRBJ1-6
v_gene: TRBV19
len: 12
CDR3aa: ASTTGPGNSPLH

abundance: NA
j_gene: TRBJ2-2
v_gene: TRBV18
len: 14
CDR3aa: ASSPLEGFGTGELF

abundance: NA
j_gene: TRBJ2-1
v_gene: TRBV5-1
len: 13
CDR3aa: ASSLENRAVNEQF

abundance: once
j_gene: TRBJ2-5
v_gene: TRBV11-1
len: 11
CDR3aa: ASSSGLDQTQY